A selection of T cell receptor beta chains follows, all from one sample in a study of T cells in Graves' hyperthyroidism and ophthalmopathy. TCRdb itself ran the multiplex PCR reads through MiXCR, one entry per CDR3 protein. Here the sample spans a few hundred thousand distinct CDR3 sequences, around a sixth being singletons. Sequencing was carried out using blood. These receptors originate from a young woman with Graves' hyperthyroidism. The CDR3 runs from the conserved cysteine through the conserved F or W. The order of the fields is D gene, clone size, V gene, J gene, CDR3 protein, CDR3 DNA. A D gene is named only where the DNA matches it firmly. Clone size is not always given. Where it is, it says once, few, many or a class for expanded clones.

D gene: -
clone size: many
V gene: TRBV28
J gene: TRBJ1-2
CDR3 protein: CASSPLGPYGYTF
CDR3 DNA: TGTGCCAGCAGTCCTCTCGGACCCTATGGCTACACCTTC

D gene: -
clone size: few
V gene: TRBV10-2
J gene: TRBJ1-1
CDR3 protein: CASTGRLNTEAFF
CDR3 DNA: TGCGCCAGCACCGGACGGTTGAACACTGAAGCTTTCTTT

D gene: TRBD2
clone size: many
V gene: TRBV2
J gene: TRBJ2-1
CDR3 protein: CASSPGTRSDNEQFF
CDR3 DNA: TGTGCCAGCAGCCCAGGGACTAGGAGCGACAATGAGCAGTTCTTC

D gene: TRBD1
clone size: few
V gene: TRBV5-8
J gene: TRBJ1-2
CDR3 protein: CASSQDRAYGYTF
CDR3 DNA: TGTGCCAGCAGCCAAGACAGGGCCTATGGCTACACCTTC

D gene: -
clone size: -
V gene: TRBV2
J gene: TRBJ2-3
CDR3 protein: CASSAPSPLLQYF
CDR3 DNA: TGTGCCAGCAGCGCCCCCTCTCCCCTATTGCAGTATTTT

D gene: TRBD2
clone size: many
V gene: TRBV11-2
J gene: TRBJ2-3
CDR3 protein: CASSPIGAGGPDTQYF
CDR3 DNA: TGTGCCAGCAGCCCCATTGGAGCGGGAGGCCCAGATACGCAGTATTTT

D gene: -
clone size: -
V gene: TRBV6-2/TRBV6-3
J gene: TRBJ2-1
CDR3 protein: CASRPYYNEQFF
CDR3 DNA: TGTGCCAGCAGACCTTACTACAATGAGCAGTTCTTC

D gene: -
clone size: many
V gene: TRBV7-8
J gene: TRBJ2-5
CDR3 protein: CASAKRETQYF
CDR3 DNA: TGTGCCAGCGCTAAGAGGGAGACCCAGTACTTC

D gene: -
clone size: few
V gene: TRBV5-1
J gene: TRBJ1-5
CDR3 protein: CASSLSLGADQPQHF
CDR3 DNA: TGCGCCAGCAGCTTGTCGTTGGGAGCTGATCAGCCCCAGCATTTT

D gene: TRBD1
clone size: -
V gene: TRBV5-5
J gene: TRBJ2-1
CDR3 protein: CASSLVQGALLSDEQFF
CDR3 DNA: TGTGCCAGCAGCTTGGTGCAGGGGGCATTGTTAAGCGATGAGCAGTTCTTC

D gene: -
clone size: -
V gene: TRBV5-4
J gene: TRBJ2-3
CDR3 protein: CASSFTSLGDTQYF
CDR3 DNA: TGTGCCAGCAGCTTTACTAGTTTGGGAGATACGCAGTATTTT

D gene: TRBD2
clone size: many
V gene: TRBV5-1
J gene: TRBJ2-7
CDR3 protein: CASSYGLAGEGQYF
CDR3 DNA: TGCGCCAGCAGCTATGGACTAGCGGGAGAAGGGCAGTACTTC

D gene: TRBD1
clone size: many
V gene: TRBV18
J gene: TRBJ2-1
CDR3 protein: CASSRGQEIYNEQFF
CDR3 DNA: TGTGCCAGCTCCCGCGGACAGGAGATATACAATGAGCAGTTCTTC

D gene: -
clone size: -
V gene: TRBV11-2
J gene: TRBJ1-2
CDR3 protein: CASSLDRLGYTF
CDR3 DNA: TGTGCCAGCAGCTTAGATCGCTTGGGCTACACCTTC

D gene: TRBD2
clone size: -
V gene: TRBV19
J gene: TRBJ2-2
CDR3 protein: CASSIAASGRLDTGELFF
CDR3 DNA: TGTGCCAGTAGTATAGCGGCTAGCGGGAGGTTGGACACCGGGGAGCTGTTTTTT

D gene: TRBD1
clone size: few
V gene: TRBV7-8
J gene: TRBJ1-6
CDR3 protein: CASSPTRDRDHSPLHF
CDR3 DNA: TGTGCCAGCAGCCCCACCAGGGACAGGGATCATTCACCCCTCCACTTT

D gene: -
clone size: few
V gene: TRBV9
J gene: TRBJ2-1
CDR3 protein: CASSPRHPSYNEQFF
CDR3 DNA: TGTGCCAGCAGCCCCCGTCACCCCTCCTACAATGAGCAGTTCTTC

D gene: TRBD1
clone size: -
V gene: TRBV5-1
J gene: TRBJ2-7
CDR3 protein: CASSLFRQGSYEQYF
CDR3 DNA: TGCGCCAGCAGCCTATTCCGACAGGGCTCCTACGAGCAGTACTTC

D gene: TRBD1
clone size: many
V gene: TRBV18
J gene: TRBJ1-5
CDR3 protein: CASSPPTGYNQPQHF
CDR3 DNA: TGTGCCAGCTCACCCCCGACAGGGTACAATCAGCCCCAGCATTTT

D gene: -
clone size: many
V gene: TRBV27
J gene: TRBJ2-5
CDR3 protein: CASRGIQETQYF
CDR3 DNA: TGTGCCAGCAGGGGGATCCAAGAGACCCAGTACTTC

D gene: -
clone size: -
V gene: TRBV20-1
J gene: TRBJ2-7
CDR3 protein: CSASPGLPYEQYF
CDR3 DNA: TGCAGTGCTTCTCCGGGACTCCCCTACGAGCAGTACTTC

D gene: -
clone size: few
V gene: TRBV20-1
J gene: TRBJ1-1
CDR3 protein: CSATRTGLTEAFF
CDR3 DNA: TGCAGTGCTACCCGGACGGGCCTCACTGAAGCTTTCTTT

D gene: -
clone size: many
V gene: TRBV2
J gene: TRBJ2-7
CDR3 protein: CASSEGAVEQYF
CDR3 DNA: TGTGCCAGCAGTGAAGGGGCTGTCGAGCAGTACTTC